A single sample is the source of the 15 T cell receptor beta chains below, sequenced in a study of T cell clones after liver transplantation. Only in-frame clones appear in the TCRdb table, and some are missing; sequencing was by immunoSEQ multiplex PCR. The table lists 50,000 or so clones, 55% to 85% of them singletons. This material consisted of CD4+ T cells from blood, taken 52 to 60 months after liver transplant. These receptors came from a human patient who received a liver transplant. Part of the T cells may come from the graft donor.

V is TRBV10-3 and J is TRBJ1-3; D is unresolved. The germline V gene has CDR1 ENHRY and CDR2 SYGVKD. The germline V and J ends were trimmed by 3 bases and 0 bases, with 12 bases remaining between them. The CDR3 consists of 16 residues. CDR3 amino acids: CAISEWTSSSGNTIYF. DNA for the CDR3: TGTGCCATCAGTGAATGGACTTCCAGCTCTGGAAACACCATATATTTT.

The V and J genes are TRBV5-1 and TRBJ2-4; 7 bases align to TRBD1. Trimming cost V 0 bases and J 6 bases; bases outside gene matches: 9. CDR3 length equals 16 residues. Germline-derived CDR1 and CDR2 are SGHRS and YFSETQ. Here the CDR3 reads CASSLAWRQGLNIQYF. CDR3 nucleotides: TGCGCCAGCAGCTTGGCGTGGCGACAGGGCCTAAACATTCAGTACTTC.

The chain carries TRBV10-3 and TRBJ1-2, with D possibly TRBD1 on 6 matching bases. Looked up from germline, CDR1 is ENHRY and CDR2 is SYGVKD. The germline V and J ends were trimmed by 6 bases and 4 bases, with 24 bases remaining between them. The CDR3 has 17 amino acids. The CDR3 loop reads CAISSTVQGMGAYGYTF. The CDR3, as DNA: TGTGCCATCAGCTCAACCGTTCAGGGGATGGGGGCCTATGGCTACACCTTC.

The rearrangement links TRBV11-3 to TRBJ2-1; TRBD2 matches at 7 bases. The V and J ends lost 1 base and 3 bases, in that order; junction bases with no gene match: 0. Germline V gene lookup returns CDR1 SGHNT and CDR2 YENEEA. The CDR3 extends over 14 amino acids. The CDR3 DNA follows: TGTGCCAGCAGCTTAGCGGGGGGCTACAATGAGCAGTTCTTC. Encoded protein: CASSLAGGYNEQFF.

This sequence joins TRBV4-1 and TRBJ1-1; D perhaps matches TRBD1 (6 bases). The CDR3 has 17 amino acids. V lost 1 base and J 5 bases, leaving 20 bases between the germline ends. CDR1 is MGHRA and CDR2 is YSYEKL in the germline V gene. DNA for the CDR3: TGCGCCAGCAGCCAAGTGGCCTCGAGGGGGGCAGGGACTGAAGCTTTCTTT. It is translated as CASSQVASRGAGTEAFF.

The chain has TRBV5-6 and TRBJ1-5; possibly TRBD1 for D (5 bases). The germline V gene encodes CDR1 SGHDT and CDR2 YYEEEE. This CDR3 spans 14 amino acids. Trimming cost V 4 bases and J 9 bases, with 17 bases left between them. The CDR3, as DNA: TGTGCCAGCAGCCGACGGGACGGGTTTGGGCCCCAGCATTTT. Amino acids: CASSRRDGFGPQHF.

The chain couples TRBV18 to TRBJ1-1; perhaps TRBD1 as D (5 bases). CDR1 KGHSH and CDR2 LQKENI come from the germline V gene. The CDR3 is 13 amino acids. V lost 5 bases to trimming and J lost 2 bases, with 9 bases between them. Here the CDR3 reads CASSGDRNTEAFF. CDR3 coding DNA: TGTGCCAGCTCAGGAGACAGAAACACTGAAGCTTTCTTT.

The chain combines TRBV5-5 with TRBJ1-2, with D possibly TRBD1 on 5 matching bases. Germline CDR1 SGHKS, CDR2 YYEKEE (reference sequence). V lost 0 bases, J lost 0 bases, and 15 bases lay in between. The CDR3 consists of 17 residues. The CDR3 DNA reads TGTGCCAGCAGCTTGGTCGGAGTAACAGGCCCTAACTATGGCTACACCTTC. Its protein product is CASSLVGVTGPNYGYTF.

The chain employs TRBV21-1 and TRBJ2-7; TRBD2, the table's D call, lacks a check against the DNA. TRBV21-1 is reported as a pseudogene. The CDR3 runs to 18 residues. In DNA, the CDR3 is TGTGCCAGCAGCAAATTCCACGTGCGGGGACGGGGCTCCTACGAGCAGTACTTC. Its protein is CASSKFHVRGRGSYEQYF.

Many counts were recorded for this clone. This chain uses TRBV30 with TRBJ2-3; D uncertain. The V gene's germline CDR1 is GTSNPN and CDR2 SVGIG (reference sequence). This CDR3 comprises 11 residues. With 3 bases removed from V and 4 bases from J, the gap between germline ends came to 5 bases. The CDR3 bases are TGTGCCTGGAGGATAGCAGATACGCAGTATTTT. It codes for CAWRIADTQYF.

This chain joins TRBV10-2 and TRBJ1-2; TRBD1 is a possible D gene (5 bases). The CDR3 sequence is 15 residues long. Germline CDR1 reads WSHSY; CDR2 reads SAAADI. Trimming took 0 bases from V and 4 from J, leaving 12 bases between them. The CDR3 protein is CASSESTREIYGYTF. CDR3 nucleotides: TGCGCCAGCAGTGAGTCGACCAGGGAGATCTATGGCTACACCTTC.

A few counts support this clone. V is TRBV29-1 and J is TRBJ2-1; D call uncertain. In germline, CDR1 is SQVTM, CDR2 ANQGSEA. V gave up 3 bases and J gave up 0 bases, with 15 bases separating them. CDR3 length: 16 residues. The DNA for the CDR3 is TGCAGCGTTGAGGGGTCGGACGGATTCTCCTACAATGAGCAGTTCTTC. It specifies CSVEGSDGFSYNEQFF.

The chain couples TRBV10-3 to TRBJ2-5; 7 positions agree with TRBD1. The length of the CDR3 is 14 residues. Trimming at V came to 4 bases and at J to 4 bases, leaving 6 bases not matched to a gene. The germline V gene encodes CDR1 ENHRY and CDR2 SYGVKD. CDR3 protein: CAISADRVRETQYF. The CDR3 region has the DNA TGTGCCATCAGTGCAGACAGGGTCCGAGAGACCCAGTACTTC.

The chain employs TRBV15 and TRBJ2-3, with TRBD2 matching over 10 bases. The CDR3 has 15 amino acids. V shed 1 base and J 4 bases; nucleotides not matched to a gene: 2. Per germline, CDR1 LNHNV and CDR2 YYDKDF (reference sequence). The CDR3 is CATSRGGLAADTQYF. CDR3 DNA: TGTGCCACCAGCAGAGGAGGACTAGCGGCAGATACGCAGTATTTT.

V and J are TRBV7-9 and TRBJ2-3, with a weak D call TRBD2 (5 bases). V lost 1 base and J lost 8, with 16 bases in between. This CDR3 is built from 15 residues. Per germline, CDR1 SEHNR and CDR2 FQNEAQ (reference sequence). The CDR3 DNA follows: TGTGCCAGCAGCTTAGTGAGGGCTCGATTCGGTACGCAGTATTTT. Translation gives CASSLVRARFGTQYF.